This TCR beta chain was captured in a study of shared clonotypes between healthy human individuals. Assay: immunoSEQ multiplex PCR; the TCRdb copy retains only in-frame clones and omits some. Among roughly 700,000 clones listed, around 67% were seen once. This CDR3 region has 11 residues. Trimming took off 6 bases at V and 14 bases at J, with 13 bases between the two ends. The germline V gene has CDR1 LNHDA and CDR2 SQIVND (reference sequence). The material sequenced was memory CD4+ T cells sorted from blood. Subset given: CD45RA-negative fraction. The clonotype comes from a young woman in good health. This chain joins TRBV19 and TRBJ1-4; D unclear. The CDR3 spells CASSLKDHLFF. The CDR3 DNA reads as TGTGCCAGTAGCCTGAAAGATCATCTGTTTTTT.